This T cell receptor beta chain comes out of a study of siplizumab effects on memory and regulatory T cells. Regarding the study as a whole: Fewer alloreactive sequences mapped to unstimulated CD4+ memory cells under siplizumab. Naive T cells, seemingly more diverse than memory cells, seemed major alloresponse contributors.

The V end was cut by 0 bases, the J end by 10 bases, with 15 bases between. Germline CDR1 is MNHEY and CDR2 is SVGAGI. The CDR3 contains 15 residues. This clone was observed once. Antigen unknown. Assay used: immunoSEQ multiplex PCR; TCRdb lists only in-frame clones, some missing. The sample records roughly 60,000 clones, roughly 93% being singletons. The sequence was collected from a human donor in good health. Sequencing was carried out using CD8+ T cells sorted from blood. The chain joins TRBV6-5 to TRBJ2-2, with D hard to call. The CDR3 nucleotides are TGTGCCAGCAGTTACTCATGGATTGGAGTGGTGGAGCTGTTTTTT. Amino acids: CASSYSWIGVVELFF.